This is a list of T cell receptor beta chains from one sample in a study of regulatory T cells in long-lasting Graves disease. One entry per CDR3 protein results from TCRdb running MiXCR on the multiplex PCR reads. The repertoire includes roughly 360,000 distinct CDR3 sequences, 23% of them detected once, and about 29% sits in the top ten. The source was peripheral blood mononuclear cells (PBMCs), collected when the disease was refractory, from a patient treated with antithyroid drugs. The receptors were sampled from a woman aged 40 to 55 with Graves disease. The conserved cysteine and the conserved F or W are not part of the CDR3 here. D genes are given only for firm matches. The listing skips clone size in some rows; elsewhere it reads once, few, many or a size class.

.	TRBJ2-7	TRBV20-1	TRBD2	SARGAGGGYEQY
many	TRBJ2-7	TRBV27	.	ASSFIVLGTPLR
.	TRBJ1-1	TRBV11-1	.	ASSRSTIEAF
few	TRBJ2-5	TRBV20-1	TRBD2	SAGGWEGRETQY
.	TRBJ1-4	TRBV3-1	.	ASSQDQPGVFNEKLF
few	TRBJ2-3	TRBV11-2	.	ASLAGYGTDTQY
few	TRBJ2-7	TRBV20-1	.	SARVRASSYEQY
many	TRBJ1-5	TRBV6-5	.	ASSYSGPLFYQPQH
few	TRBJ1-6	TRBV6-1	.	ATRLTSPLH
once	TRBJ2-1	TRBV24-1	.	ATSDRGRSYNEQF
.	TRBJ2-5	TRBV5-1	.	ASSSDWTRSETQY
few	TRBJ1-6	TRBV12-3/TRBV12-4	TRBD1	ASSLDRGYNSPLH
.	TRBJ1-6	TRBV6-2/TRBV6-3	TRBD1	ASSLDRSSPLH
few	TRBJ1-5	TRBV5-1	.	ASSSLGTLYSNQPQH
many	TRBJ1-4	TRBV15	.	ATSRDKTAGADEKLF
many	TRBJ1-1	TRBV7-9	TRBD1	ASSTSTGYRTEAF
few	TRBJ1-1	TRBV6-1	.	ASSISLGNTEAF
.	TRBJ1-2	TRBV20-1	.	SARGRAGWEYGYT
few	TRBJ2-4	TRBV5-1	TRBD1	ASSPRGDDRGIAKNIQY
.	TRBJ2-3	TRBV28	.	ASSLDPSAAWRTDTQY
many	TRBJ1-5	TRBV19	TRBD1	ASSIRGRGKSNQPQH
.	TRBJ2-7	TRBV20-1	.	SGQSRYEQY
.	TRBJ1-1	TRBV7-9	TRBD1	ASSSGQLPWAF
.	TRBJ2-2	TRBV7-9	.	ASSRTGIPNTGELF
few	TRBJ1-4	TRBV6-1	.	ASSEIRGFNEKLF
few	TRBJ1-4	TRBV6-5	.	ASSYRRGPEKLF
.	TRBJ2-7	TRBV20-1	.	SATPLAVPYEQY
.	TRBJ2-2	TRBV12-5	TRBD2	ASGLVQRGLAGSRLNTGELF
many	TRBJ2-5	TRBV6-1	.	ASSAAEVGEETQY
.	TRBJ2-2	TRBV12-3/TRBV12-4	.	ASRSWRGQYPGELF
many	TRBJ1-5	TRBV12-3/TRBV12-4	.	ASSRQVHSNQPQH
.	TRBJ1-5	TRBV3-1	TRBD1	AGSLTGGNQPQH
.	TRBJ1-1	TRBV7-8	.	ASSLVPTQGLLNTEAF
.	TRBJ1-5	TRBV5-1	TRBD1	ASRAGGQGLN
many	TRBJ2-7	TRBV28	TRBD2	ASGLAGAYEQY
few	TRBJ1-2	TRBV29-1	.	SVEWGRYGYT
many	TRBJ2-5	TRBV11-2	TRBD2	ASSLGLAGQYQETQY
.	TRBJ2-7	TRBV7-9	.	ASSTGAGWEQY
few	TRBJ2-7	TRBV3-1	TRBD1	ASSQLQGMMY
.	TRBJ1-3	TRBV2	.	ASSPLGRQNGNTIY
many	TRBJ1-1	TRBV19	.	ASSTQVENTEAF
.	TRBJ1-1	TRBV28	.	ASSRMRGKNTEAF
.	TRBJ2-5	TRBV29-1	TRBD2	SVGLLAGVGETQY